This T cell receptor beta chain was profiled in a study of blood T cell repertoires in COVID-19. Study background: In each case, the material was cDNA or gDNA derived from T cells, B-cell-depleted T cells, or PBMCs.

In the authors' methods: Reference gene primer amplification gave nucleated cell count estimates. The repertoire was sequenced with immunoSEQ multiplex PCR; TCRdb's copy has only in-frame clones and lacks some. V and J calls and clone size are those listed in that table; D and trimming were worked out from the DNA. The data contain approximately 84,000 clones, 90% of them seen just once; the ten biggest clones take up approximately 1.6%. The CDR3 has 15 residues. Germline CDR1 is MDHEN and CDR2 is SYDVKM. Trimming removed 9 bases from V and 6 bases from J; junction bases left unmatched: 13. Sequenced sample: peripheral blood. This clonotype was sampled from a human donor with active COVID-19. The donor label of this sample is uncertain. This chain uses TRBV28 with TRBJ2-1, with 8 bases that match TRBD1. CDR3: CASKPPGQGRNEQFF. In DNA form, the CDR3 reads TGTGCCAGTAAGCCCCCTGGACAGGGCCGCAATGAGCAGTTCTTC.